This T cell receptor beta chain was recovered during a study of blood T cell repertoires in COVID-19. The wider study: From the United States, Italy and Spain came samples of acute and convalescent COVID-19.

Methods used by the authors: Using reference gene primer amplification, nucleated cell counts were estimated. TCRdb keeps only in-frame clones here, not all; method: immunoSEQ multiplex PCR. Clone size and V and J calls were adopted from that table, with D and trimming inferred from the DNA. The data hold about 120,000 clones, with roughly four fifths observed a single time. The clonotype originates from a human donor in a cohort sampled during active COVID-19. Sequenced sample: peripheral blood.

CDR3 sequence reads: CASSIVGQNNEQFF. In DNA form, the CDR3 reads TGTGCCAGTAGTATAGTGGGGCAGAACAATGAGCAGTTCTTC. The V call is TRBV19, the J call TRBJ2-1, with a possible D match to TRBD1 (5 bases). The CDR3 is made up of 14 amino acids. V was cut by 1 base and J by 5 bases, with 9 bases left in between. Germline V CDR1 and CDR2: LNHDA, SQIVND (reference sequence).